This TCR beta chain was identified during a study of post-analysis software for immune sequencing data. General study findings and limits: Versus controls, multiple sclerosis patients showed significantly lower diversity (normalized Chao1). Controls showed lower frequencies than patients for roughly 5 TRBV segments, and TRBV5-6, TRBV5-1 and TRBV20-1 were among these.

The authors incorporated unique molecular identifiers into the TCR beta cDNA libraries. TCRdb called the PCR reads again in MiXCR, with one record for every CDR3 protein. Here the sample spans 650,000 to 850,000 distinct CDR3 sequences, around 53% being singletons. Trimming left V 2 bases short and J 5 bases short, with 16 bases between. Germline V gene lookup returns CDR1 SGHVS and CDR2 FQNEAQ. CDR3 length: 15 amino acids. This clonotype occurred a few times. Its cognate antigen is unknown. The material sequenced was blood. This rearrangement joins TRBV7-8 to TRBJ2-7, with D unresolved. This TCR derives from a girl between 5 and 17 years old with multiple sclerosis. The DNA of the CDR3 is TGTGCCAGCAGCTTAAGTCCGTCCGCCTGGGACGAGCAGTACTTC. Protein sequence: CASSLSPSAWDEQYF.